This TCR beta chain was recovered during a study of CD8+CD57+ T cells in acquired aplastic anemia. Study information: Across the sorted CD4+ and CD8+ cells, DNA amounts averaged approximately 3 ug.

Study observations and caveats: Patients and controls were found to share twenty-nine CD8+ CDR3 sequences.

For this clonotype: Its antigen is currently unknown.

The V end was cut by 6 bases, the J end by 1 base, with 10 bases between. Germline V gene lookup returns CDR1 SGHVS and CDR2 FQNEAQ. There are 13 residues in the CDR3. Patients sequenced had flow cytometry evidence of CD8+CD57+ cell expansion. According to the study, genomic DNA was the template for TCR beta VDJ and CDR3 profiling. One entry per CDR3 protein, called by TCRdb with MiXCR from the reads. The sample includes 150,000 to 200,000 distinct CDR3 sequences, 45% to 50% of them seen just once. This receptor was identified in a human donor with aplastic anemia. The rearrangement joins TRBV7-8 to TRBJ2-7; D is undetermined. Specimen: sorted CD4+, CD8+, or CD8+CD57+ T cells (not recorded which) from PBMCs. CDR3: CASRPTVSYEQYF. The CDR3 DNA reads TGTGCCAGCAGGCCGACCGTTTCCTACGAGCAGTACTTC.